This is a list of T cell receptor beta chains from one sample in a study of CD8 T cells in Susac syndrome. TCRdb passed the immunoSEQ multiplex PCR reads through MiXCR, listing each CDR3 protein once. Counted here are fewer than 350,000 distinct CDR3 sequences, roughly 85% occurring once; the ten biggest clones make up around 0.2%. The sequenced material came from CD8+ T cells from PBMCs. These receptor sequences come from a human donor with multiple sclerosis. The CDR3 runs from the conserved cysteine through the conserved F or W. The D gene is left open where the match is weak. Clone size is shown for a subset of rows, as once, few, many or a class of expanded clone.

NA	16	TRBV6-5	TRBJ2-7	TRBD2	CASSSPGGRSIYEQYF	TGTGCCAGCAGTTCCCCCGGCGGGAGGTCCATCTACGAGCAGTACTTC
many	16	TRBV7-9	TRBJ2-7	NA	CASSLEAGPHPYEQYF	TGTGCCAGCAGCTTAGAGGCGGGACCCCACCCCTACGAGCAGTACTTC
once	16	TRBV7-8	TRBJ1-1	TRBD1	CASSSTFTGGLTEAFF	TGTGCCAGCAGCTCCACCTTTACAGGGGGGCTCACTGAAGCTTTCTTT
NA	13	TRBV30	TRBJ1-5	NA	CAWGHFSNQPQHF	TGTGCCTGGGGACACTTTAGCAATCAGCCCCAGCATTTT
NA	12	TRBV28	TRBJ1-1	NA	CAITDSNTEAFF	TGTGCCATAACAGACTCCAACACTGAAGCTTTCTTT
NA	16	TRBV4-1	TRBJ2-2	TRBD1	CASSQDGTGPTGELFF	TGCGCCAGCAGCCAAGACGGGACAGGGCCGACCGGGGAGCTGTTTTTT
NA	17	TRBV6-1	TRBJ2-7	TRBD2	CASSGRLAGVTGYEQYF	TGTGCCAGCAGTGGACGACTAGCGGGAGTCACAGGCTACGAGCAGTACTTC
NA	16	TRBV10-3	TRBJ2-7	TRBD1	CAISESGTEQNYEQYF	TGTGCCATCAGTGAGTCCGGGACAGAACAGAACTACGAGCAGTACTTC
NA	16	TRBV4-3	TRBJ2-1	TRBD2	CASSHTSGIKENEQFF	TGCGCCAGCAGCCACACAAGCGGGATAAAAGAAAATGAGCAGTTCTTC
once	17	TRBV7-9	TRBJ2-3	NA	CASSLAIRAEGTDTQYF	TGTGCCAGCAGCTTAGCGATCCGGGCAGAGGGCACAGATACGCAGTATTTT
NA	13	TRBV4-3	TRBJ2-2	NA	CASSQVSTGELFF	TGCGCCAGCAGCCAAGTCTCCACCGGGGAGCTGTTTTTT
once	17	TRBV24-1	TRBJ2-3	NA	CATSDSSGREPADTQYF	TGTGCCACCAGTGATAGCAGCGGTCGGGAGCCGGCAGATACGCAGTATTTT
NA	14	TRBV6-2/TRBV6-3	TRBJ1-2	NA	CASTLRGPGPGYTF	TGTGCCAGCACCCTACGAGGCCCAGGCCCTGGCTACACCTTC
NA	17	TRBV4-3	TRBJ2-2	NA	CASSQDLGGGNTGELFF	TGCGCCAGCAGCCAAGATCTCGGAGGGGGGAACACCGGGGAGCTGTTTTTT
NA	15	TRBV7-9	TRBJ1-1	NA	CASMPSAGRNTEAFF	TGTGCCAGCATGCCCTCGGCAGGGAGGAACACTGAAGCTTTCTTT
NA	19	TRBV6-1	TRBJ2-6	TRBD1	CASSGRGTGEISGANVLTF	TGTGCCAGCAGTGGGCGCGGGACAGGGGAAATCTCTGGGGCCAACGTCCTGACTTTC
NA	18	TRBV3-1	TRBJ1-2	TRBD1	CASSQDQWTGGAEHGYTF	TGTGCCAGCAGCCAAGATCAGTGGACAGGGGGCGCTGAGCATGGCTACACCTTC
NA	17	TRBV19	TRBJ2-3	TRBD2	CASSPGTSGDRGDTQYF	TGTGCCAGTAGTCCCGGGACTAGCGGGGATCGGGGAGATACGCAGTATTTT